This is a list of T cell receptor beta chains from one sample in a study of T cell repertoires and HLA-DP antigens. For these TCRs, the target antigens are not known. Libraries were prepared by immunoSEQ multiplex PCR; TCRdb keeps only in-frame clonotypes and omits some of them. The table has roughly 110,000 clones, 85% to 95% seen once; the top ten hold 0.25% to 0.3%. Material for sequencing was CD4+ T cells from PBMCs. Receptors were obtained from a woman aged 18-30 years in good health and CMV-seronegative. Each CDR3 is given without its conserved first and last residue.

ASSYSQLGKQDEAF,TRBV6-6,TRBJ1-1
ASRTPLAGEQY,TRBV28,TRBJ2-7
ASSTETYEQY,TRBV2,TRBJ2-7
ASSVDLRTSGGLSTDTQY,TRBV9,TRBJ2-3
ASSSGAGSGQPQH,TRBV28,TRBJ1-5
ASSTFETGTNYGYT,TRBV19,TRBJ1-2
ASSPYLAGSLNTIY,TRBV27,TRBJ1-3
ASSPPGAGANVLT,TRBV5-6,TRBJ2-6
ASSLATGIKSPLH,TRBV5-6,TRBJ1-6
ASSPLGGLAKNIQY,TRBV27,TRBJ2-4
ASRPRDSVYEQY,TRBV19,TRBJ2-7
ASSRTGGAQPQH,TRBV6-6,TRBJ1-5
ASSRQGQGGGGYT,TRBV18,TRBJ1-2
ASSRRFGGQGADYGYT,TRBV7-9,TRBJ1-2
SVEGGTGPITDTQY,TRBV29-1,TRBJ2-3
ASSTFPGQGGEKLF,TRBV19,TRBJ1-4
ASSPPPGDTQY,TRBV18,TRBJ2-3
ASSSPLWKAAYEQY,TRBV27,TRBJ2-7
AWSVGRGTLGQY,TRBV30,TRBJ2-7
SVERVLAGGLNEQF,TRBV29-1,TRBJ2-1
ASSPSGLRRRDTQY,TRBV28,TRBJ2-3
ASRSGVSSGGAEGEQF,TRBV7-6,TRBJ2-1
ASSPGTGGGGVTEAF,TRBV5-1,TRBJ1-1
ASSTGTVNTEAF,TRBV6-6,TRBJ1-1
ASSLTRSMNTGELF,TRBV7-3,TRBJ2-2
ASSYSRRVNSPLH,TRBV6-5,TRBJ1-6
ASSWDGLYSPLH,TRBV5-1,TRBJ1-6
ASSMEEHYNEQF,TRBV19,TRBJ2-1
ASSFRGGNQPQH,TRBV7-8,TRBJ1-5
ASSVVTSGDTQY,TRBV9,TRBJ2-3
ASSESIAGGNEQF,TRBV10-1,TRBJ2-1
ASSYQTGIDTEAF,TRBV2,TRBJ1-1
ASSYALLKDNEQF,TRBV7-8,TRBJ2-1
ASSSWTRSQF,TRBV28,TRBJ2-1
ASSAPTGMETQY,TRBV11-2,TRBJ2-5
ASSPGKIDEKLF,TRBV5-6,TRBJ1-4
ASSPGGSHQPQH,TRBV7-9,TRBJ1-5
ASSEVVGSSGEKLF,TRBV6-1,TRBJ1-4
ASRVHGDLGTEAF,TRBV28,TRBJ1-1
ASSRVGGRNHNEQF,TRBV28,TRBJ2-1
ASSPRTDVNYGYT,TRBV18,TRBJ1-2
ASSSPQRQGPRDTQY,TRBV28,TRBJ2-3
ASSQVGSLAASYNEQF,TRBV4-1,TRBJ2-1
ATSRDSSRSETQY,TRBV15,TRBJ2-5
AISDPQSGGASNEQF,TRBV10-3,TRBJ2-1